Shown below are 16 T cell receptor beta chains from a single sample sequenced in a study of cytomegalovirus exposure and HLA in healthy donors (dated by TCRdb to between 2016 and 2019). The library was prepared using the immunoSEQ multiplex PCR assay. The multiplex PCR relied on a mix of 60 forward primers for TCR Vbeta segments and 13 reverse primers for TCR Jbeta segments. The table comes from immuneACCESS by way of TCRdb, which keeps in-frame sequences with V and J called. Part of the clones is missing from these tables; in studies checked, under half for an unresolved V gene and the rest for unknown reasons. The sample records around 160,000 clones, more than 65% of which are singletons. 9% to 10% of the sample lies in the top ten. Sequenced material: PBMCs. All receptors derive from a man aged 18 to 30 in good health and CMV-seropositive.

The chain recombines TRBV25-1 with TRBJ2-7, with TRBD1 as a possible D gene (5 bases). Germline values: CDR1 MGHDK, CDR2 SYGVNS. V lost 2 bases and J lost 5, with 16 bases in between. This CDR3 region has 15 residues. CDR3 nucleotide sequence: TGTGCCAGCAGTGAACATCAGGGTTCTATCCACGAGCAGTACTTC. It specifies CASSEHQGSIHEQYF.

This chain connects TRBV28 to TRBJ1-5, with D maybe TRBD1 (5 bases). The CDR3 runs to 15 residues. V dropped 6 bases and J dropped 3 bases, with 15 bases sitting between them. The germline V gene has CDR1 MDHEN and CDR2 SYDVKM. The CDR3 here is CASSPGGRDNQPQHF. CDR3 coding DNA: TGTGCCAGCAGCCCGGGGGGGAGGGACAATCAGCCCCAGCATTTT.

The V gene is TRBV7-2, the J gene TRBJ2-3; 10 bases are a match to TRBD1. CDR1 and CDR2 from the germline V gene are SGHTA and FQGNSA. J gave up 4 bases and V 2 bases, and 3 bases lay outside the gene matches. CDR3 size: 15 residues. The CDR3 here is CASSLWGQGPDTQYF. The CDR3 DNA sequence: TGTGCCAGCAGCTTATGGGGACAGGGGCCAGATACGCAGTATTTT.

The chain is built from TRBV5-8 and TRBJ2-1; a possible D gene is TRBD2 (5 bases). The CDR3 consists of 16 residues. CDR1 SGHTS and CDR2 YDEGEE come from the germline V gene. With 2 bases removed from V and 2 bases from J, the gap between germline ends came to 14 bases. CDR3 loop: CASSFRRSSPYNEQFF. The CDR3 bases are TGTGCCAGCAGCTTTCGTCGCTCTAGCCCCTACAATGAGCAGTTCTTC. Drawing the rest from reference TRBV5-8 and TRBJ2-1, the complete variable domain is EAGVTQSPTHLIKTRGQQATLRCSPISGHTSVYWYQQALGLGLQFLLWYDEGEERNRGNFPPRFSGRQFPNYSSELNVNALELEDSALYLCASSFRRSSPYNEQFFGPGTRLTVL.

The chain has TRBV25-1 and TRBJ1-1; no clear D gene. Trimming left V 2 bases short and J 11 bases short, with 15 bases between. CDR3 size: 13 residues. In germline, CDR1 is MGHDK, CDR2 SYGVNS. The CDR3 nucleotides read TGTGCCAGCAGTGAACGTGGCGGTAGAAACGCTTTCTTT. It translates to CASSERGGRNAFF.

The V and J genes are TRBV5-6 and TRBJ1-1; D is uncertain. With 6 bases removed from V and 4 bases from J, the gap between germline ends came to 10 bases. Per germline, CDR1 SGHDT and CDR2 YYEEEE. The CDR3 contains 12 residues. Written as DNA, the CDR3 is TGTGCCAGCAATGAAGGGAGCACTGAAGCTTTCTTT. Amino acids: CASNEGSTEAFF.

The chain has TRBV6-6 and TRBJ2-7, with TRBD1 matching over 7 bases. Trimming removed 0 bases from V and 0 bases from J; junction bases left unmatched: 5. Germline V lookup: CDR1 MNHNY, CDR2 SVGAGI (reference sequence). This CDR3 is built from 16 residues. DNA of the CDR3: TGTGCCAGCAGTTACTCTTTAGGGGGCAGCTCCTACGAGCAGTACTTC. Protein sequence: CASSYSLGGSSYEQYF.

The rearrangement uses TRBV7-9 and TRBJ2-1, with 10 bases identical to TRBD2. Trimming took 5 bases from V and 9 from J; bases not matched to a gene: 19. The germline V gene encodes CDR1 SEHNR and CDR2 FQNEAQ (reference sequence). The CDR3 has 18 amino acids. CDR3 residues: CASSHTVMLAGVITEQFF. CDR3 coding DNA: TGTGCCAGCAGCCACACAGTGATGCTAGCGGGAGTAATTACTGAGCAGTTCTTC.

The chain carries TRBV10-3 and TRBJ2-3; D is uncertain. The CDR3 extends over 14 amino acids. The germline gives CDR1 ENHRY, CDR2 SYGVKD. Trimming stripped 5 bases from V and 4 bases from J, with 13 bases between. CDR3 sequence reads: CAISKDRLPDTQYF. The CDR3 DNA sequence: TGTGCCATCAGTAAAGATCGACTCCCAGATACGCAGTATTTT.

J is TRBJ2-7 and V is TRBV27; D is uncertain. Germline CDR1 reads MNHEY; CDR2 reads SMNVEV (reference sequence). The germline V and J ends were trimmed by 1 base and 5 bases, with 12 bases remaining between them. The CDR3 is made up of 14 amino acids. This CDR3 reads CASSLWPDNNEQYF. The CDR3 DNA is TGTGCCAGCAGTTTATGGCCCGACAATAACGAGCAGTACTTC.

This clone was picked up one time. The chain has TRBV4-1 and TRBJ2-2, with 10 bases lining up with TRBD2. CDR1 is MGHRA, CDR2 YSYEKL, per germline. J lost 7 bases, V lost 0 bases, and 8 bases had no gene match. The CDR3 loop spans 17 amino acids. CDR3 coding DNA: TGCGCCAGCAGCCAAGATAGGCTAGCGGGAGTAAGCGGGGAGCTGTTTTTT. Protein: CASSQDRLAGVSGELFF.

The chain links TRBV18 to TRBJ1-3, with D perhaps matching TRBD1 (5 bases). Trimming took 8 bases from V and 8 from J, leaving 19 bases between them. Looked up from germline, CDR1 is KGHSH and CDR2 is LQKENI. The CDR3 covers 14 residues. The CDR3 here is CASSKSGAQDTIYF. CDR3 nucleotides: TGTGCCAGCAGTAAAAGCGGGGCGCAGGACACCATATATTTT.

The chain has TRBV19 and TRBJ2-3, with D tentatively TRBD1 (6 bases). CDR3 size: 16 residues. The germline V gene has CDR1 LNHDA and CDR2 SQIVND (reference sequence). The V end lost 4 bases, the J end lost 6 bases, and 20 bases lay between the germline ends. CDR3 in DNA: TGTGCCAGTAGTACGGGGTTCCGGAGCAGGGGCGATACGCAGTATTTT. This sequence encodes CASSTGFRSRGDTQYF.

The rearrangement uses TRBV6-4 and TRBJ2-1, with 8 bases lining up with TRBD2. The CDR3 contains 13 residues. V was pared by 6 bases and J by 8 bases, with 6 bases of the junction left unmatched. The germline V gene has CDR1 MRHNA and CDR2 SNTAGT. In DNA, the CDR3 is TGTGCCAGCAGCAGCGGGAGTGTGGATGAGCAGTTCTTC. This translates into CASSSGSVDEQFF.

The CDR3 DNA follows: TGTGCCAGTAGTATCGGCGGTGCAGGACTATATTATGGCTACACCTTC. It encodes CASSIGGAGLYYGYTF. The chain combines TRBV19 with TRBJ1-2; D remains unclear. Germline CDR1 is LNHDA and CDR2 is SQIVND (reference sequence). The CDR3 runs to 16 residues. V dropped 3 bases and J dropped 5 bases, with 19 bases sitting between them.

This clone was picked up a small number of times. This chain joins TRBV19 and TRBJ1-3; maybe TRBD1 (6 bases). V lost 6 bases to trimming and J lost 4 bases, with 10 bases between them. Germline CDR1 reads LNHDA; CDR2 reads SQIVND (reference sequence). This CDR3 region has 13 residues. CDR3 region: CASSVDRGNTIYF. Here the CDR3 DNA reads TGTGCCAGTAGCGTTGACAGGGGAAACACCATATATTTT. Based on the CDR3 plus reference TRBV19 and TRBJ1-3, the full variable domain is DGGITQSPKYLFRKEGQNVTLSCEQNLNHDAMYWYRQDPGQGLRLIYYSQIVNDFQKGDIAEGYSVSREKKESFPLTVTSAQKNPTAFYLCASSVDRGNTIYFGEGSWLTVV.